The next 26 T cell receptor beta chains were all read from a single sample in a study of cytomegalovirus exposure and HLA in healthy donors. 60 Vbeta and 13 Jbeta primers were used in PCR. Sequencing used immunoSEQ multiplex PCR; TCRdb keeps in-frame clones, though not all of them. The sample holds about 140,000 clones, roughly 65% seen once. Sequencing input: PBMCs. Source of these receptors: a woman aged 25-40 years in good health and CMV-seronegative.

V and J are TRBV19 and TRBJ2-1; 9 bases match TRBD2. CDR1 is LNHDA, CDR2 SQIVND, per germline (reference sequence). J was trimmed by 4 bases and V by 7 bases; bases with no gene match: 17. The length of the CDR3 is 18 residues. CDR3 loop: CASTPLAGNNKKYNEQFF. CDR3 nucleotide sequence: TGTGCCAGTACCCCCCTAGCGGGGAATAACAAGAAGTACAATGAGCAGTTCTTC.

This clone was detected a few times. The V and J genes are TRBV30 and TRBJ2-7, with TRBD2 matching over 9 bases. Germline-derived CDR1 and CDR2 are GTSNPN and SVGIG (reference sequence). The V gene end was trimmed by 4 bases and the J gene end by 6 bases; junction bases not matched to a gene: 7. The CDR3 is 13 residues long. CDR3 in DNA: TGTGCCTGGAATGTAGCGGGAGCCCGCGAGCAGTACTTC. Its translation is CAWNVAGAREQYF.

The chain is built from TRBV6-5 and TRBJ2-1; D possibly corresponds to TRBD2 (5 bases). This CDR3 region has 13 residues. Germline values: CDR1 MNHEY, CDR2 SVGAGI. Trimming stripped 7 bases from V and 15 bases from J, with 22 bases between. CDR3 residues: CASKTPGIPRAFF. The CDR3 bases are TGTGCCAGCAAAACTCCGGGGATCCCAAGGGCGTTCTTC.

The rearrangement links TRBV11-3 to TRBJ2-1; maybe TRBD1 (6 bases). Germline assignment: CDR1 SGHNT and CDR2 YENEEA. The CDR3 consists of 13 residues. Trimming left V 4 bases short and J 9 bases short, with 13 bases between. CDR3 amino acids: CASSSTQGGEQFF. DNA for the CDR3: TGTGCCAGCAGCTCTACACAGGGCGGTGAGCAGTTCTTC.

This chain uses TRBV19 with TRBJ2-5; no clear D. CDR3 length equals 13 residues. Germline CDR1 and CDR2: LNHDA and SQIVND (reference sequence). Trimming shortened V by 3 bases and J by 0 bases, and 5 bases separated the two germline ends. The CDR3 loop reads CASSMTNQETQYF. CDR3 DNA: TGTGCCAGTAGTATGACAAACCAAGAGACCCAGTACTTC.

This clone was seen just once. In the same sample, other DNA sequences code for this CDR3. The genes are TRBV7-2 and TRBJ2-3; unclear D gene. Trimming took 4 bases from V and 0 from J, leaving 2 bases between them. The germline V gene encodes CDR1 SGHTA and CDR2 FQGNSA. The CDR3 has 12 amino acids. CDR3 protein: CASSSSTDTQYF. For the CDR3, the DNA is TGTGCCAGCAGCTCAAGCACAGATACGCAGTATTTT.

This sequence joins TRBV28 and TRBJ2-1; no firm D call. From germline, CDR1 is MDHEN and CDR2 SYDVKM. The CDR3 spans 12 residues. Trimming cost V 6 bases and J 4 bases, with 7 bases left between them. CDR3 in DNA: TGTGCCAGCAGCGGAGTTTACAATGAGCAGTTCTTC. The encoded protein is CASSGVYNEQFF. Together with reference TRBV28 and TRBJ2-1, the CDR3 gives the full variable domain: DVKVTQSSRYLVKRTGEKVFLECVQDMDHENMFWYRQDPGLGLRLIYFSYDVKMKEKGDIPEGYSVSREKKERFSLILESASTNQTSMYLCASSGVYNEQFFGPGTRLTVL.

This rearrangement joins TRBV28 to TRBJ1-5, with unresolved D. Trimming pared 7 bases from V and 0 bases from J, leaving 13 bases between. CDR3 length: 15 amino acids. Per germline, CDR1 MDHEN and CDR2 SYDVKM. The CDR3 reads CASIPEPYSNQPQHF. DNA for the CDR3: TGTGCCAGCATCCCGGAGCCTTATAGCAATCAGCCCCAGCATTTT.

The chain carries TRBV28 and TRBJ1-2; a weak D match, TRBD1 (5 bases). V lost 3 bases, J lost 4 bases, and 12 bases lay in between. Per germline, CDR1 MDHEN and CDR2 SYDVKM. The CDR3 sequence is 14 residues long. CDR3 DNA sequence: TGTGCCAGCAGTTTGGGGGGGGGTCCCTATGGCTACACCTTC. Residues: CASSLGGGPYGYTF.

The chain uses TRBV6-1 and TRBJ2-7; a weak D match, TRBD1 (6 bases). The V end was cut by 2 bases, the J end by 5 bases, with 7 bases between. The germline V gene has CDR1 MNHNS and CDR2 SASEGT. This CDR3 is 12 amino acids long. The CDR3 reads CASSEQGNEQYV. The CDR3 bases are TGTGCCAGCAGTGAACAGGGGAACGAGCAGTACGTC.

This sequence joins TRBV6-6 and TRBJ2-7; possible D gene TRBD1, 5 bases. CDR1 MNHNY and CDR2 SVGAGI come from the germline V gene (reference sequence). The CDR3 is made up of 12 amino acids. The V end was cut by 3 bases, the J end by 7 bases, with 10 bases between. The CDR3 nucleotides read TGTGCCAGCAGTTATTCAGGGTGTGAGCAGTACTTC. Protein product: CASSYSGCEQYF.

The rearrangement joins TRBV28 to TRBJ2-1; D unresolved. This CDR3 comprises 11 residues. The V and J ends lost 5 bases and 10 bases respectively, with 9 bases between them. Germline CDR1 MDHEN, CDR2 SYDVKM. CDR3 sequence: CASSLTVEQFF. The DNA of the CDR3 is TGTGCCAGCAGTCTCACGGTAGAGCAGTTCTTC.

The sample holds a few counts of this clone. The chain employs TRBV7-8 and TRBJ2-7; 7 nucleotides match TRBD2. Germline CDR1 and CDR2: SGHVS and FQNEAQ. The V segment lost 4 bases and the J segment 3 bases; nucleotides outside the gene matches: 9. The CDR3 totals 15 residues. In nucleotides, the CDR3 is TGTGCCAGCAGCTCCGGACTAGGGGTTTTCTACGAGCAGTACTTC. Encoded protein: CASSSGLGVFYEQYF.

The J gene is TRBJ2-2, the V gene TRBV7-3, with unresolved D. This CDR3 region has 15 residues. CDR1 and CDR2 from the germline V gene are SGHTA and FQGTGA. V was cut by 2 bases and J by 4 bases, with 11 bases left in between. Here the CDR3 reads CASSLGTPGTGELFF. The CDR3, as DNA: TGTGCCAGCAGCTTAGGAACTCCAGGCACCGGGGAGCTGTTTTTT.

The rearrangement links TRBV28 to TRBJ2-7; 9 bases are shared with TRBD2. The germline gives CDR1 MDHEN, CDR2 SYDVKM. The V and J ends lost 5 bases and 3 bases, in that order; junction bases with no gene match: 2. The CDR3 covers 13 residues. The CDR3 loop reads CASSGLASYEQYV. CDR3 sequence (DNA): TGTGCCAGCAGTGGACTAGCGAGCTACGAGCAGTACGTC.

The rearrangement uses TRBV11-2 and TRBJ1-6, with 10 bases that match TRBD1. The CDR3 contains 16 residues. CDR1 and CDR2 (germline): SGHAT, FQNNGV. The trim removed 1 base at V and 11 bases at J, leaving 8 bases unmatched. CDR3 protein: CASSLGRQGAYPPLHF. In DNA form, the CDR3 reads TGTGCCAGCAGCTTAGGGCGACAGGGGGCGTATCCACCCCTCCACTTT. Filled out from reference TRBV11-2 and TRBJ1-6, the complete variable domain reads EAGVAQSPRYKIIEKRQSVAFWCNPISGHATLYWYQQILGQGPKLLIQFQNNGVVDDSQLPKDRFSAERLKGVDSTLKIQPAKLEDSAVYLCASSLGRQGAYPPLHFGNGTRLTVT.

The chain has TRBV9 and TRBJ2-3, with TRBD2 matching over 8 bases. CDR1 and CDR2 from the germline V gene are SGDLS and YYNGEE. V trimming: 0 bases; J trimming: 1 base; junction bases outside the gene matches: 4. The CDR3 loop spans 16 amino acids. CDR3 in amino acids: CASSVGAAGGTDTQYF. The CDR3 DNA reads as TGTGCCAGCAGCGTAGGGGCAGCGGGGGGCACAGATACGCAGTATTTT.

CDR3 residues: CASSSRVTGWAPYGYTF. The CDR3 DNA reads TGTGCCAGCAGCTCTCGGGTGACAGGTTGGGCACCCTATGGCTACACCTTC. The V call is TRBV7-8, the J call TRBJ1-2; a weak D match, TRBD1 (6 bases). The CDR3 is 17 amino acids. Germline loops: CDR1 SGHVS, CDR2 FQNEAQ. The V and J ends lost 4 bases and 4 bases respectively, with 22 bases between them. Together with reference TRBV7-8 and TRBJ1-2, the CDR3 gives the full variable domain: GAGVSQSPRYKVAKRGQDVALRCDPISGHVSLFWYQQALGQGPEFLTYFQNEAQLDKSGLPSDRFFAERPEGSVSTLKIQRTQQEDSAVYLCASSSRVTGWAPYGYTFGSGTRLTVV.

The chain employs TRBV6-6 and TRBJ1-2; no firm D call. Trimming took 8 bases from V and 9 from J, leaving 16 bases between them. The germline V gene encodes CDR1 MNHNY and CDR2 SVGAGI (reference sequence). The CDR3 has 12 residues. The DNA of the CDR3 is TGTGCCAGCCAATCCAGTACCCCAAGCTACACCTTC. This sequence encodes CASQSSTPSYTF.

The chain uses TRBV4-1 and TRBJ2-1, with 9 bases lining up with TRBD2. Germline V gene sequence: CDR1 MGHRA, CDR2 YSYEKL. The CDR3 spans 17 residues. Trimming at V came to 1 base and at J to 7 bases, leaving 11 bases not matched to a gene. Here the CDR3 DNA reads TGCGCCAGCAGCCAAGGCCCCCTAGCGGGAATAAGGAATGAGCAGTTCTTC. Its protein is CASSQGPLAGIRNEQFF.

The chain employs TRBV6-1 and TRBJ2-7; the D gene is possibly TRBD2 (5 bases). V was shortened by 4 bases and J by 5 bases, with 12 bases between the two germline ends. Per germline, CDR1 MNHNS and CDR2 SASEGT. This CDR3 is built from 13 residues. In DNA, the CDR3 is TGTGCCAGCAGTGTGACGGGAATTAACGAGCAGTACGTC. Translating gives CASSVTGINEQYV.

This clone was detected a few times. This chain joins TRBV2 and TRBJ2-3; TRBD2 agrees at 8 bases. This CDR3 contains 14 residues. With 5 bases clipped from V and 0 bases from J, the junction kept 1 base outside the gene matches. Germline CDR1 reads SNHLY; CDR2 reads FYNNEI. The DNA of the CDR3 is TGTGCCAGCAGTTTAGCGGGAAGCACAGATACGCAGTATTTT. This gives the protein CASSLAGSTDTQYF.

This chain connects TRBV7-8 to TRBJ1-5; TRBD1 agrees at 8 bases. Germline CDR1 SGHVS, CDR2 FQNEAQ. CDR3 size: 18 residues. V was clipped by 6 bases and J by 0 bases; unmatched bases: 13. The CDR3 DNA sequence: TGTGCCAGCAGGACCGGGACAGGAACGTGGGATAGCAATCAGCCCCAGCATTTT. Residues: CASRTGTGTWDSNQPQHF. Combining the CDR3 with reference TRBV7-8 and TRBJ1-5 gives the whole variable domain GAGVSQSPRYKVAKRGQDVALRCDPISGHVSLFWYQQALGQGPEFLTYFQNEAQLDKSGLPSDRFFAERPEGSVSTLKIQRTQQEDSAVYLCASRTGTGTWDSNQPQHFGDGTRLSIL.

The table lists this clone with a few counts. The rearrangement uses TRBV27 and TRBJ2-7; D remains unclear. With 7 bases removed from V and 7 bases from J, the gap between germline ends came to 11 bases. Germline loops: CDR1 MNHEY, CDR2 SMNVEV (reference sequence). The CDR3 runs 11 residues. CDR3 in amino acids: CASTHRGEQYF. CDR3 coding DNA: TGTGCCAGCACCCATAGAGGTGAGCAGTACTTC.

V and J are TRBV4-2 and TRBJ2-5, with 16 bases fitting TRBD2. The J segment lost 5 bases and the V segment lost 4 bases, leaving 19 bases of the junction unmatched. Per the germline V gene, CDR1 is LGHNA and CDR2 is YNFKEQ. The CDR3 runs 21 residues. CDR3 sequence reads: CASSRAHGTSGRASSLETQYF. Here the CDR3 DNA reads TGTGCCAGCAGCCGTGCTCATGGGACTAGCGGGAGGGCTAGTTCATTGGAGACCCAGTACTTC.

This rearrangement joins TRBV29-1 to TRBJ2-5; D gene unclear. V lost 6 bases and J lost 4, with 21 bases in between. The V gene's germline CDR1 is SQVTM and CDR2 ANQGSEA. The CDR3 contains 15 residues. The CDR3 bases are TGCAGCGTGCAAAGAGGTACCTCCGCCCCAGAGACCCAGTACTTC. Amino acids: CSVQRGTSAPETQYF.